The T cell receptor beta chain under discussion was sequenced for a study of blood T cell repertoires in COVID-19. Study overall: PBMCs, B-cell-depleted T cells, or T cells provided the cDNA or gDNA that made up the material.

Sequencing used immunoSEQ multiplex PCR; TCRdb keeps in-frame clones, though not all of them. The data show 65,000 to 85,000 clones, 80% to 90% seen once. In its sample, this clone was seen a few times. V shed 6 bases, J shed 0 bases, and the junction held 5 bases outside the gene matches. The CDR3 runs 16 residues. The V gene's germline CDR1 is MDHEN and CDR2 SYDVKM. This TCR derives from a human donor in a cohort sampled during active COVID-19. The J gene is TRBJ1-6, the V gene TRBV28, with 7 bases aligning to TRBD1. The sample consisted of peripheral blood. The CDR3 region has the DNA TGTGCCAGCAGAGGGACAGAGAGCTCCTATAATTCACCCCTCCACTTT. This sequence encodes CASRGTESSYNSPLHF.